This TCR beta chain was documented in a study of T cell clonality in common variable immunodeficiency. Libraries were prepared by immunoSEQ multiplex PCR; TCRdb keeps only in-frame clonotypes and omits some of them. The sample lists around 39,000 clones, none appearing once, the ten largest making up 2.5% to 3.5%. The CDR3 has 18 amino acids. The germline V gene has CDR1 SGHVS and CDR2 FNYEAQ. Concerning this clone itself: Germline and junction disagree at one end, which may indicate a read error. Read coverage stops 3 residues before the CDR3 terminus; the germline J gene supplies the remainder. The identical CDR3 is also encoded by other nucleotide sequences in the sample.

Sample: peripheral blood mononuclear cells. This sequence joins TRBV7-6 and TRBJ1-3; D unresolved. The receptor comes from a person aged 18 to 70 in good health. Partial CDR3 DNA: TGTGCCAGCAGCTTAGCTGGTGGTATGGGTGTTAGCGGAAACACT. It translates to CASSLAGGMGVSGNT. The CDR3 in full is CASSLAGGMGVSGNTIYF. Full variable domain (outside the CDR3, taken from reference TRBV7-6 and TRBJ1-3): GAGVSQSPRYKVTKRGQDVALRCDPISGHVSLYWYRQALGQGPEFLTYFNYEAQQDKSGLPNDRFSAERPEGSISTLTIQRTEQRDSAMYRCASSLAGGMGVSGNTIYFGEGSWLTVV.